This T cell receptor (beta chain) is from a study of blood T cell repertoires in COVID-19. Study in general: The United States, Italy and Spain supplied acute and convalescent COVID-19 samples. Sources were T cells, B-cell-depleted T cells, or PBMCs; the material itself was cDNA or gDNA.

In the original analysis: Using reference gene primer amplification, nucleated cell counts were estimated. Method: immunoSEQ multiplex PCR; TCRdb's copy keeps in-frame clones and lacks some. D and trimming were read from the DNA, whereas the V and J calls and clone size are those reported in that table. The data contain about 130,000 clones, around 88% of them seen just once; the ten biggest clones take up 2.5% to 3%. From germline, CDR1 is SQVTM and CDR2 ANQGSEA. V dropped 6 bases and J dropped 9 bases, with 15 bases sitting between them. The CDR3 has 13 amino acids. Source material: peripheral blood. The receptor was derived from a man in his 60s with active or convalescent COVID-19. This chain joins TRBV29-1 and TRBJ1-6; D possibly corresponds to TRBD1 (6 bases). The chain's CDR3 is CSVTQGLGSPLHF. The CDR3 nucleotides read TGCAGCGTCACACAGGGCTTGGGTTCACCCCTCCACTTT.